These 20 T cell receptor beta chains share one sample of origin, sequenced in a study of blood T cell repertoires in COVID-19. Assay: immunoSEQ multiplex PCR; the TCRdb copy retains only in-frame clones and omits some. The table lists hundreds of thousands of clones, about 82% of them singletons. The sample was peripheral blood. All receptors come from a man aged 50-60 years with active or convalescent COVID-19.

This clone was detected only once. The CDR3 here is CASSEALAGYNEQFF. CDR3 bases: TGTGCCAGCAGTGAAGCCCTAGCGGGGTACAATGAGCAGTTCTTC. This chain joins TRBV6-1 and TRBJ2-1; 9 nucleotides match TRBD2. The germline CDR1 and CDR2 sequences are MNHNS and SASEGT. This CDR3 region has 15 residues. The trim removed 0 bases at V and 4 bases at J, leaving 1 base unmatched.

V gene TRBV7-9 combines with J gene TRBJ1-1; no clear D gene. This CDR3 has 13 amino acids. Germline assignment: CDR1 SEHNR and CDR2 FQNEAQ (reference sequence). Trimming removed 4 bases at V and 2 bases at J, with 8 bases between. Here the CDR3 reads CASSSRPNTEAFF. The DNA of the CDR3 is TGTGCCAGCAGCTCCCGTCCCAACACTGAAGCTTTCTTT.

This rearrangement joins TRBV30 to TRBJ2-3; weak D call: TRBD2 (5 bases). The germline V and J ends were trimmed by 0 bases and 0 bases, with 10 bases remaining between them. The CDR3 sequence is 15 residues long. The germline CDR1 and CDR2 sequences are GTSNPN and SVGIG (reference sequence). The CDR3 loop reads CAWSVGSSSTDTQYF. The CDR3 coding sequence is TGTGCCTGGAGTGTAGGGAGTAGTAGCACAGATACGCAGTATTTT.

This clone was seen only a few times. The chain employs TRBV24-1 and TRBJ2-4; D is perhaps TRBD2 (6 bases). The CDR3 is 15 residues long. Germline CDR1 and CDR2: KGHDR and SFDVKD. The V end was cut by 5 bases, the J end by 0 bases, with 10 bases between. The CDR3 DNA follows: TGTGCCACCAGTGGGGGGGATATAGCCAAAAACATTCAGTACTTC. Translating it yields CATSGGDIAKNIQYF.

This chain connects TRBV28 to TRBJ1-2, with 7 bases that match TRBD1. The CDR3 has 17 amino acids. V was pared by 4 bases and J by 1 base, with 12 bases of the junction left unmatched. Per the germline V gene, CDR1 is MDHEN and CDR2 is SYDVKM. The CDR3 DNA is TGTGCCAGCAGTTCGTCCGGGACAGTGATCGGTAACTATGGCTACACCTTC. Protein sequence: CASSSSGTVIGNYGYTF.

V gene TRBV7-2 combines with J gene TRBJ2-7; 11 nucleotides match TRBD2. The CDR3 sequence is 16 residues long. Per the germline V gene, CDR1 is SGHTA and CDR2 is FQGNSA. Unmatched junction bases numbered 9, after V lost 5 bases and J lost 3 bases. CDR3 sequence: CASSITGTSGHYEQYF. As DNA, the CDR3 is TGTGCCAGCAGCATAACGGGGACTAGCGGCCACTACGAGCAGTACTTC.

V is TRBV7-9 and J is TRBJ1-2, with 7 bases aligning to TRBD1. After removal of 3 bases from V and 8 bases from J, the junction contained 9 bases not matched to a gene. This CDR3 is built from 14 residues. CDR1 and CDR2 (germline): SEHNR, FQNEAQ (reference sequence). The CDR3, as DNA: TGTGCCAGCAGCTTTGAGGGGGCTTCGCAAGGCTACACCTTC. It specifies CASSFEGASQGYTF.

This chain uses TRBV24-1 with TRBJ2-1; the D gene is possibly TRBD1 (6 bases). The V gene's germline CDR1 is KGHDR and CDR2 SFDVKD. The CDR3 length is 12 residues. Trimming took 1 base from V and 10 from J, leaving 7 bases between them. As DNA, the CDR3 is TGTGCCACCAGTGATTTCAGGGGCGAGCAGTTCTTC. This codes for CATSDFRGEQFF.

This clone appeared a single time. This chain links TRBV6-5 with TRBJ2-1; 8 bases are shared with TRBD2. Germline V CDR1 and CDR2: MNHEY, SVGAGI. V lost 5 bases, J lost 3 bases, and 6 bases stayed unmatched. The CDR3 contains 15 residues. The CDR3, as DNA: TGTGCCAGCAGTCCAACTAGCGGTCACTACAATGAGCAGTTCTTC. Translation gives CASSPTSGHYNEQFF.

Remarks on this clone: Other DNA sequences in this sample translate to the same CDR3. The gene calls are TRBV11-2 and TRBJ2-3; no definite D call. This CDR3 has 13 residues. CDR1 and CDR2 (germline): SGHAT, FQNNGV. V was shortened by 0 bases and J by 4 bases, with 5 bases between the two germline ends. The CDR3 protein is CASSLDLADTQYF. CDR3 coding DNA: TGTGCCAGCAGCTTAGATCTCGCAGATACGCAGTATTTT.

The rearrangement links TRBV5-1 to TRBJ2-5; possible D gene TRBD2, 6 bases. Germline values: CDR1 SGHRS, CDR2 YFSETQ. The V end lost 4 bases, the J end lost 3 bases, and 22 bases lay between the germline ends. The CDR3 loop spans 17 amino acids. CDR3 sequence: CASSLRATGGAEETQYF. The CDR3 DNA follows: TGCGCCAGCAGCCTAAGAGCCACTGGAGGGGCAGAAGAGACCCAGTACTTC.

The chain employs TRBV15 and TRBJ1-1; 9 positions match TRBD1. Germline CDR1 is LNHNV and CDR2 is YYDKDF (reference sequence). This CDR3 contains 15 residues. V dropped 3 bases and J dropped 5; count of bases not matched to a gene: 7. CDR3 nucleotide sequence: TGTGCCACCAGCAGGGGGGGACAGGGTGGGACTGAAGCTTTCTTT. Encoded protein: CATSRGGQGGTEAFF. Combining the CDR3 with reference TRBV15 and TRBJ1-1 gives the whole variable domain DAMVIQNPRYQVTQFGKPVTLSCSQTLNHNVMYWYQQKSSQAPKLLFHYYDKDFNNEADTPDNFQSRRPNTSFCFLDIRSPGLGDTAMYLCATSRGGQGGTEAFFGQGTRLTVV.

The sample holds a few counts of this clone. Here the CDR3 reads CAWSRGLAGSETQYF. CDR3 coding DNA: TGTGCCTGGAGTAGGGGTCTAGCGGGCTCGGAGACCCAGTACTTC. The V and J genes are TRBV30 and TRBJ2-5; 8 bases fit TRBD2. The junction had 10 bases not matched to a gene; V was cut back by 2 bases and J by 5 bases. CDR1 is GTSNPN, CDR2 SVGIG, per germline (reference sequence). The CDR3 is 15 residues long.

This clone appeared once. The V and J genes are TRBV5-1 and TRBJ2-7; possibly TRBD2 for D (5 bases). V was cut by 1 base and J by 7 bases, with 18 bases left in between. The germline V gene has CDR1 SGHRS and CDR2 YFSETQ. This CDR3 is built from 15 residues. The CDR3 here is CASSLQAGGYEEQYF. The CDR3 DNA reads as TGCGCCAGCAGCTTGCAGGCGGGTGGGTACGAGGAGCAGTACTTC.

V gene TRBV19 combines with J gene TRBJ2-3, with 12 bases matching TRBD2. Germline CDR1 LNHDA, CDR2 SQIVND (reference sequence). This CDR3 is 16 amino acids long. J was trimmed by 4 bases and V by 4 bases; bases with no gene match: 6. In DNA, the CDR3 is TGTGCCAGTAGTAGGACTAGCGGGATAGGAGCAGATACGCAGTATTTT. It yields the protein CASSRTSGIGADTQYF. The whole variable domain, filled in from reference TRBV19 and TRBJ2-3, reads DGGITQSPKYLFRKEGQNVTLSCEQNLNHDAMYWYRQDPGQGLRLIYYSQIVNDFQKGDIAEGYSVSREKKESFPLTVTSAQKNPTAFYLCASSRTSGIGADTQYFGPGTRLTVL.

A single count supports this clone. J is TRBJ2-7 and V is TRBV14; a weak D match, TRBD1 (5 bases). CDR1 and CDR2 from the germline V gene are SGHDN and FVKESK. The length of the CDR3 is 13 residues. CDR3 amino acids: CARHRSQTYEQYF. The CDR3 bases are TGTGCGAGACACAGGAGTCAGACCTACGAGCAGTACTTC.

V usage is TRBV16 and J usage is TRBJ1-2, with a possible D match to TRBD1 (6 bases). The CDR3 length is 15 residues. Deletions cut 4 bases from V and 0 bases from J, with 12 bases between. Per the germline V gene, CDR1 is KGHSY and CDR2 is FQNENV. CDR3 in amino acids: CASSLGGPANYGYTF. The CDR3 DNA reads as TGTGCCAGCAGCCTAGGGGGACCAGCTAACTATGGCTACACCTTC.

The chain employs TRBV6-5 and TRBJ2-3, with a tentative D call TRBD1 (5 bases). V was pared by 2 bases and J by 0 bases, with 6 bases between. The CDR3 is 14 residues long. Germline CDR1 reads MNHEY; CDR2 reads SVGAGI. In nucleotides, the CDR3 is TGTGCCAGCAGTTACGACAGTAGCACAGATACGCAGTATTTT. It encodes CASSYDSSTDTQYF.

This clone was seen a handful of times. The V call is TRBV2, the J call TRBJ1-1; 9 bases are shared with TRBD1. The CDR3 loop spans 12 amino acids. V shed 11 bases, J shed 3 bases, and the junction held 4 bases outside the gene matches. Germline CDR1 SNHLY, CDR2 FYNNEI. The CDR3 loop is CAGTGLDTEAFF. In DNA, the CDR3 is TGTGCCGGGACAGGGCTAGACACTGAAGCTTTCTTT. Complete variable domain (other parts from reference TRBV2 and TRBJ1-1): EPEVTQTPSHQVTQMGQEVILRCVPISNHLYFYWYRQILGQKVEFLVSFYNNEISEKSEIFDDQFSVERPDGSNFTLKIRSTKLEDSAMYFCAGTGLDTEAFFGQGTRLTVV.

This chain joins TRBV5-1 and TRBJ1-1, with D possibly matching TRBD1 (6 bases). The CDR3 sequence is 14 residues long. Germline V lookup: CDR1 SGHRS, CDR2 YFSETQ. Trimming left V 2 bases short and J 0 bases short, with 8 bases between. CDR3 region: CASSFDRLNTEAFF. The CDR3 nucleotides are TGCGCCAGCAGCTTTGACAGGTTGAACACTGAAGCTTTCTTT. Full variable domain (outside the CDR3, taken from reference TRBV5-1 and TRBJ1-1): KAGVTQTPRYLIKTRGQQVTLSCSPISGHRSVSWYQQTPGQGLQFLFEYFSETQRNKGNFPGRFSGRQFSNSRSEMNVSTLELGDSALYLCASSFDRLNTEAFFGQGTRLTVV.